A selection of T cell receptor beta chains follows, all from one sample in a study of T cells after yellow fever vaccination. TCRdb reanalysed the 5' RACE reads using MiXCR and keeps one entry per CDR3 protein. The sample lists about 340,000 distinct CDR3 sequences; roughly 4.3% were seen once. The sequenced sample was PBMCs, obtained 5 days after the yellow fever booster vaccination. These receptors were obtained from a man between 18 and 29 years old who received the YFV17D yellow fever vaccine. Each CDR3 is given with its conserved first and last residue. D genes are given only for firm matches. Clone size is given for some rows only: seen once, a few or many times, or a class if the clone is expanded.

DNA,CDR3,D,V,size,J
TGCGCCAGCAGCTTGAAGCAGGATGAAGCTTTCTTT,CASSLKQDEAFF,-,TRBV5-1,many,TRBJ1-1
TGTGCCACCAGTGATGGTCCGAGGGAGACCCAGTACTTC,CATSDGPRETQYF,-,TRBV24-1,many,TRBJ2-5
TGCGCCAGCAGCCAAGAGCAGGCGGATACGCAGTATTTT,CASSQEQADTQYF,-,TRBV4-1,many,TRBJ2-3
TGTGCCTGGGCGGGACCGACCTACGAGCAGTACTTC,CAWAGPTYEQYF,-,TRBV30,-,TRBJ2-7
TGCGCCAGCAGCCCCGGGATTGGAGGGCCGTATAGCAATCAGCCCCAGCATTTT,CASSPGIGGPYSNQPQHF,-,TRBV4-3,many,TRBJ1-5
TGTGCCAGCACCGGGGCCTTATACACTGAAGCTTTCTTT,CASTGALYTEAFF,-,TRBV11-2,-,TRBJ1-1
TGTGCCAGCAGCCAAGCCGGGGAGCTGTTTTTT,CASSQAGELFF,-,TRBV3-1,few,TRBJ2-2
TGCAGTGCGCCTAGCGGGGCCACGAACACCGGGGAGCTGTTTTTT,CSAPSGATNTGELFF,TRBD2,TRBV20-1,few,TRBJ2-2
TGTGCCAGCAGCGACTTTAGTGGTGGCCAAGAGACCCAGTACTTC,CASSDFSGGQETQYF,-,TRBV9,few,TRBJ2-5
TGTGCCACCAGCAGAGGGGCGGGGGGGCACGATGAGCAGTTCTTC,CATSRGAGGHDEQFF,TRBD2,TRBV15,-,TRBJ2-1
TGTGCCAGCAGCTTAAGTACCGGGACAGATACGCAGTATTTT,CASSLSTGTDTQYF,-,TRBV7-3,few,TRBJ2-3
TGCGCCAGCAGCCCCGGAATAGGACAGGGAGAAGAAAAACTGTTTTTT,CASSPGIGQGEEKLFF,TRBD1,TRBV5-1,-,TRBJ1-4
TGTGCCACCAGCGTGGTCCTCACAGATACGCAGTATTTT,CATSVVLTDTQYF,-,TRBV15,few,TRBJ2-3
TGTGCCACCAGCACTCCAGGGACGGCTGAGCAGTTCTTC,CATSTPGTAEQFF,-,TRBV15,many,TRBJ2-1
TGCGCCAGCAGTGAGTCGAGTGCCATCCAAGAGACCCAGTACTTC,CASSESSAIQETQYF,-,TRBV10-1,-,TRBJ2-5
TGCAGCGTTCAAACTAGCGGGGGGGCAAAAGAGACCCAGTACTTC,CSVQTSGGAKETQYF,TRBD2,TRBV29-1,-,TRBJ2-5
TGTGCCAGCAGTTATAATACGGCTTTCTTT,CASSYNTAFF,-,TRBV6-6,-,TRBJ1-1
TGCAGCCTTCGGGACGTTTGGTACCAAGAGACCCAGTACTTC,CSLRDVWYQETQYF,-,TRBV29-1,many,TRBJ2-5
TGTGCCAGCAGGCCGGGGCCCCAGGAGACCCAGTACTTC,CASRPGPQETQYF,-,TRBV2,many,TRBJ2-5
TGCAGAGGGACTAGCGGGGGGATAGATACGCAGTATTTT,CRGTSGGIDTQYF,TRBD2,TRBV20-1,-,TRBJ2-3
TGTGCCAGCAGCGTTAGCGGGGGGCCAGATACGCAGTATTTT,CASSVSGGPDTQYF,TRBD2,TRBV7-2,few,TRBJ2-3
TGCAGCGTCAAACAGTTCTCTGGAAACACCATATATTTT,CSVKQFSGNTIYF,-,TRBV29-1,-,TRBJ1-3